The 27 T cell receptor beta chains in this list originate from one sample, sequenced in a study of glioma-infiltrating T cells. The iRepertoire nested amplicon-rescue multiplex PCR amplified TCR alpha and beta CDR3s from RNA. Each CDR3 protein is one row after TCRdb ran MiXCR on the multiplex PCR reads. Of about 140,000 distinct CDR3 sequences in the sample, 35% to 50% are singletons; the top ten hold around a fifth. Input material: glioma tissue, nonneoplastic brain tissue, or PBMCs (not recorded which). The receptors derive from a human donor with low-grade glioma or glioblastoma, undergoing nonglioma brain surgery, or in good health (not recorded which).

V is TRBV7-2 and J is TRBJ2-1; 9 bases map to TRBD2. From germline, CDR1 is SGHTA and CDR2 FQGNSA. Trimming cost V 6 bases and J 4 bases; bases outside gene matches: 7. The CDR3 has 15 amino acids. The CDR3 here is CASSRSGSTYNEQFF. The CDR3 DNA is TGTGCCAGCAGTCGTAGCGGGAGTACATACAATGAGCAGTTCTTC.

This clonotype was picked up one time. The chain links TRBV4-2 to TRBJ2-7; 9 nucleotides agree with TRBD1. CDR1 LGHNA and CDR2 YNFKEQ come from the germline V gene. This CDR3 region has 16 residues. J gave up 4 bases and V 1 base, and 8 bases lay outside the gene matches. The CDR3 region has the DNA TGTGCCAGCAGCCAAGCGGTAGGACAGGGGATTTACGAGCAGTACTTC. Its translation is CASSQAVGQGIYEQYF.

Notes on this clonotype: This may be a read error, as it is one base from a much larger clone. The V gene is TRBV28, the J gene TRBJ1-1; no reliable D call. In germline, CDR1 is MDHEN, CDR2 SYDVKM. The CDR3 consists of 12 residues. CDR3: CASSLSGTEALF. CDR3 coding DNA: TGTGCCAGCAGTTTATCAGGCACTGAAGCTTTGTTT.

The chain has TRBV2 and TRBJ2-7; 7 bases agree with TRBD1. From germline, CDR1 is SNHLY and CDR2 FYNNEI. The CDR3 loop spans 12 amino acids. With V trimmed by 6 bases and J by 5 bases, 4 bases remained unmatched. CDR3 coding DNA: TGTGCCAGCAGGGGACAGCCTGACGAGCAGTACTTC. Translating it yields CASRGQPDEQYF. The whole variable domain, filled in from reference TRBV2 and TRBJ2-7, reads EPEVTQTPSHQVTQMGQEVILRCVPISNHLYFYWYRQILGQKVEFLVSFYNNEISEKSEIFDDQFSVERPDGSNFTLKIRSTKLEDSAMYFCASRGQPDEQYFGPGTRLTVT.

This rearrangement joins TRBV11-2 to TRBJ2-5; D remains ambiguous. The germline CDR1 and CDR2 sequences are SGHAT and FQNNGV. The CDR3 contains 15 residues. The V and J ends lost 6 bases and 1 base respectively, with 15 bases between them. The CDR3 DNA sequence: TGTGCCAGCAGACTACAGCGCCTTTCCCAAGAGACCCAGTACTTC. It encodes CASRLQRLSQETQYF.

In this sample, this clonotype turned up a few times. The V gene is TRBV12-3 or TRBV12-4, the J gene TRBJ1-4; 9 bases match TRBD1. The CDR3 totals 12 residues. Trimming removed 8 bases from V and 7 bases from J; junction bases left unmatched: 2. In DNA form, the CDR3 reads TGTGCCAGCCAGGGACAGGGTGAAAAACTGTTTTTT. It encodes CASQGQGEKLFF.

This clonotype has only a few counts. The CDR3 bases are TGTGCCACCAGTGAAGACGGACTGCAAGAGACCCAGTACTTC. Translating it yields CATSEDGLQETQYF. The chain carries TRBV24-1 and TRBJ2-5; D is possibly TRBD2 (5 bases). CDR1 is KGHDR, CDR2 SFDVKD, per germline. V lost 4 bases to trimming and J lost 2 bases, with 10 bases between them. CDR3 length: 14 amino acids.

In its sample, this clonotype was seen a few times. The chain joins TRBV6-2 or TRBV6-3 to TRBJ2-1; 9 bases fit TRBD2. The length of the CDR3 is 16 residues. The germline CDR1 and CDR2 sequences are MNHEY and SVGEGT. With 0 bases clipped from V and 4 bases from J, the junction kept 4 bases outside the gene matches. This CDR3 is CASSYSRTSGYNEQFF. In DNA, the CDR3 is TGTGCCAGCAGTTACTCCCGTACTAGCGGGTACAATGAGCAGTTCTTC.

The chain has TRBV10-2 and TRBJ2-3; D gene unclear. V lost 7 bases and J 4 bases, leaving 12 bases between the germline ends. In germline, CDR1 is WSHSY, CDR2 SAAADI. CDR3 length equals 13 residues. In DNA, the CDR3 is TGCGCCAGCACGACCGGAGTCGCAGATACGCAGTATTTT. Translating it yields CASTTGVADTQYF.

The J gene is TRBJ2-7, the V gene TRBV18, with unresolved D. From germline, CDR1 is KGHSH and CDR2 LQKENI. This CDR3 has 15 amino acids. Trimming stripped 1 base from V and 2 bases from J, with 12 bases between. In nucleotides, the CDR3 is TGTGCCAGCTCACCACTGGACGTATCCCCCTACGAGCAGTACTTC. Its protein product is CASSPLDVSPYEQYF.

The genes are TRBV10-3 and TRBJ1-1; 7 bases are shared with TRBD1. V lost 6 bases to trimming and J lost 2 bases; unmatched junction nucleotides: 6. The CDR3 contains 14 residues. The germline V gene encodes CDR1 ENHRY and CDR2 SYGVKD. The CDR3 is CAIRPGQINTEAFF. The CDR3 DNA sequence: TGTGCCATCAGACCGGGACAGATAAACACTGAAGCTTTCTTT.

This sequence joins TRBV27 and TRBJ2-1, with 11 bases lining up with TRBD2. CDR3 length: 15 amino acids. V was pared by 3 bases and J by 5 bases, with 3 bases of the junction left unmatched. CDR1 MNHEY and CDR2 SMNVEV come from the germline V gene (reference sequence). CDR3 sequence (DNA): TGTGCCAGCAGTTTTGTTAGCGGGGGGGACAATGAGCAGTTCTTC. It encodes CASSFVSGGDNEQFF.

The chain employs TRBV27 and TRBJ2-5; D ambiguous. Per germline, CDR1 MNHEY and CDR2 SMNVEV (reference sequence). The CDR3 length is 14 residues. V lost 2 bases to trimming and J lost 2 bases, with 9 bases between them. The DNA of the CDR3 is TGTGCCAGCAGTTTAGGGCATGAACAAGAGACCCAGTACTTC. It encodes CASSLGHEQETQYF.

A few counts support this clonotype. V is TRBV7-2 and J is TRBJ2-3, with TRBD2 as a possible D gene (6 bases). Germline CDR1 and CDR2: SGHTA and FQGNSA. V was cut by 2 bases and J by 3 bases, with 9 bases left in between. There are 14 residues in the CDR3. CDR3 residues: CASSLTRGTDTQYF. The CDR3 DNA is TGTGCCAGCAGCTTAACCCGGGGGACAGATACGCAGTATTTT.

The V gene is TRBV6-1, the J gene TRBJ2-3; 8 bases map to TRBD1. The CDR3 loop spans 21 amino acids. V lost 5 bases, J lost 0 bases, and 22 bases stayed unmatched. In germline, CDR1 is MNHNS, CDR2 SASEGT. The CDR3 sequence is CASSLIHRVKAGGESTDTQYF. CDR3 DNA sequence: TGTGCCAGCAGTTTAATTCACCGTGTGAAGGCAGGGGGCGAGAGCACAGATACGCAGTATTTT.

This clonotype turned up a few times. The CDR3 loop is CASSERSPNEKLFF. The CDR3 DNA sequence: TGTGCCAGCAGTGAACGATCCCCTAATGAAAAACTGTTTTTT. This chain joins TRBV6-1 and TRBJ1-4; D ambiguous. V shed 2 bases and J shed 3 bases, with 7 bases lying between them. This CDR3 contains 14 residues. The germline gives CDR1 MNHNS, CDR2 SASEGT.

This clonotype was detected only a few times. The gene calls are TRBV6-2 or TRBV6-3 and TRBJ1-1, with D uncertain. The CDR3 length is 15 residues. Trimming took off 4 bases at V and 0 bases at J, with 12 bases between the two ends. Germline lookup yields CDR1 MNHEY and CDR2 SVGEGT. The CDR3 DNA reads as TGTGCCAGCAGTTTAGATAGCTGGCTGAACACTGAAGCTTTCTTT. This sequence encodes CASSLDSWLNTEAFF.

The J gene is TRBJ1-5, the V gene TRBV15; D uncertain. The CDR3 spans 15 residues. CDR1 LNHNV and CDR2 YYDKDF come from the germline V gene (reference sequence). Trimming cost V 0 bases and J 9 bases, with 15 bases left between them. CDR3 DNA: TGTGCCACCAGCAGAGATCGGCAAGGCTCGTCGCCCCAGCATTTT. Protein sequence: CATSRDRQGSSPQHF.

The rearrangement uses TRBV10-2 and TRBJ2-7, with TRBD2 as a possible D gene (7 bases). The CDR3 runs to 19 residues. V was clipped by 4 bases and J by 0 bases, with 25 bases between them. Germline CDR1 is WSHSY and CDR2 is SAAADI. CDR3 sequence (DNA): TGCGCCAGCAGTGGAGAGACTAACGGGGGGCGAGTTAGCTCCTACGAGCAGTACTTC. This encodes CASSGETNGGRVSSYEQYF.

This clonotype was seen a few times. The V and J genes are TRBV12-3 or TRBV12-4 and TRBJ1-2, with D possibly TRBD1 on 5 matching bases. Trimming pared 8 bases from V and 4 bases from J, leaving 14 bases between. The CDR3 spans 13 residues. The CDR3 DNA follows: TGTGCCAGCCGTCGTGGGGGGGGCTATGGCTACACCTTC. Protein: CASRRGGGYGYTF.

The rearrangement links TRBV6-2 or TRBV6-3 to TRBJ2-1; 13 nucleotides match TRBD2. The CDR3 is 16 amino acids. Per germline, CDR1 MNHEY and CDR2 SVGEGT. Trimming at V came to 11 bases and at J to 8 bases, leaving 15 bases not matched to a gene. The CDR3 is CAGLGPTSGRAHEQFF. DNA of the CDR3: TGTGCCGGCCTTGGGCCCACTAGCGGGAGGGCCCATGAGCAGTTCTTC.

This clonotype appeared a few times. The chain joins TRBV6-2 or TRBV6-3 to TRBJ1-1, with TRBD1 as a possible D gene (5 bases). Trimming left V 0 bases short and J 3 bases short, with 11 bases between. Germline V gives CDR1 MNHEY, CDR2 SVGEGT. The CDR3 consists of 15 residues. CDR3 in amino acids: CASSYSGTGHTEAFF. CDR3 coding DNA: TGTGCCAGCAGTTACTCTGGGACCGGGCACACTGAAGCTTTCTTT.

This CDR3 is CAWSVRKSMNTEAFF. CDR3 in DNA: TGTGCCTGGAGTGTACGGAAATCCATGAACACTGAAGCTTTCTTT. V and J are TRBV30 and TRBJ1-1; D not resolved. The CDR3 length is 15 residues. The V gene's germline CDR1 is GTSNPN and CDR2 SVGIG (reference sequence). V was clipped by 0 bases and J by 0 bases, with 11 bases between them. The variable domain in full, completed from reference TRBV30 and TRBJ1-1, reads SQTIHQWPATLVQPVGSPLSLECTVEGTSNPNLYWYRQAAGRGLQLLFYSVGIGQISSEVPQNLSASRPQDRQFILSSKKLLLSDSGFYLCAWSVRKSMNTEAFFGQGTRLTVV.

This clonotype has a handful of counts. The V gene is TRBV27, the J gene TRBJ2-7; D is uncertain. The CDR3 has 13 residues. The ends were cut back, 6 bases at V and 3 bases at J, with 12 bases in the middle. Germline-derived CDR1 and CDR2 are MNHEY and SMNVEV (reference sequence). The CDR3 nucleotides are TGTGCCAGCAGCTACCGAGAGGACTACGAGCAGTACTTC. It yields the protein CASSYREDYEQYF.

In its sample, this clonotype was seen a few times. The chain is built from TRBV27 and TRBJ1-5; 8 bases line up with TRBD1. In germline, CDR1 is MNHEY, CDR2 SMNVEV (reference sequence). Losses at the gene ends were 5 bases for V and 2 bases for J; bases not matched to a gene: 8. The CDR3 contains 16 residues. The chain's CDR3 is CASSTTTGVGNQPQHF. For the CDR3, the DNA is TGTGCCAGCAGTACTACGACAGGGGTAGGCAATCAGCCCCAGCATTTT.

The V gene is TRBV18, the J gene TRBJ2-1, with 12 bases fitting TRBD2. The CDR3 is 15 residues long. Germline CDR1 is KGHSH and CDR2 is LQKENI. V dropped 2 bases and J dropped 7; count of bases not matched to a gene: 3. The CDR3 region is CASSPTSGGFNEQFF. In DNA form, the CDR3 reads TGTGCCAGCTCACCAACTAGCGGGGGGTTTAATGAGCAGTTCTTC.

This clonotype was seen more than once but under ten times. The CDR3 sequence: CASRRITGVADEQYF. CDR3 in DNA: TGTGCCAGCCGTCGAATAACAGGGGTGGCGGACGAGCAGTACTTC. The rearrangement links TRBV6-1 to TRBJ2-7, with 7 bases aligning to TRBD1. Losses at the gene ends were 8 bases for V and 5 bases for J; bases not matched to a gene: 15. This CDR3 contains 15 residues. In germline, CDR1 is MNHNS, CDR2 SASEGT.